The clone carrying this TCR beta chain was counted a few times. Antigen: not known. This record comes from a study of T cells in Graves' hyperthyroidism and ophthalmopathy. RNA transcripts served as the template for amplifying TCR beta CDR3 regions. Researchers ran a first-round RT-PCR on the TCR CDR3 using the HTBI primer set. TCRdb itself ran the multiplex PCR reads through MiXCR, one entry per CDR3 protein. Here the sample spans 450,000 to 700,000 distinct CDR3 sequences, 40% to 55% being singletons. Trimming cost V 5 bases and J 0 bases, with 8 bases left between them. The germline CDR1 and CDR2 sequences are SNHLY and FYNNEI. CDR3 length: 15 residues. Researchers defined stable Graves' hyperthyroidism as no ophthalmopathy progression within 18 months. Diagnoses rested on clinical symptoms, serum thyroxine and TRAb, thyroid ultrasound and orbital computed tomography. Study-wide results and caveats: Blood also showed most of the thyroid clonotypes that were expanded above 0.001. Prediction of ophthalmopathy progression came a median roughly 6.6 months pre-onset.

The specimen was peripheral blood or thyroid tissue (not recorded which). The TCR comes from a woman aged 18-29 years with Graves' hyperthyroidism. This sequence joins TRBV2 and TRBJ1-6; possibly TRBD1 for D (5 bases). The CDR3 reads CASSRGSSYNSPLHF. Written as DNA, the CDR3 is TGTGCCAGCAGTAGGGGAAGCTCCTATAATTCACCCCTCCACTTT.